This TCR beta chain originates from a study of identical twins. The study, taken as a whole, reports: There were fewer insertions in abundant cord blood beta clonotypes, but memory repertoires showed no such pattern. Among monozygotic twins, out-of-frame TCR alpha sharing exceeded what models predicted.

With template switching, a universal primer site was added, and the cDNA carried unique molecular identifiers. TCRdb re-called the 5' RACE reads through MiXCR, storing one row per CDR3 protein. This sample has roughly 490,000 distinct CDR3 sequences, with roughly an eighth found just once. This clonotype came up many times. Antigen specificity is unknown. These records were also assigned to another study, of yellow fever vaccine responses in identical twins.

This clonotype was obtained from a woman aged 18-29 years in good health. Sequenced: CD4+ T cells sorted from blood.

For the CDR3, the DNA is TGCGCCAGCAGCTTGGAACAAGGCCGGTACACTGAAGCTTTCTTT. Translated: CASSLEQGRYTEAFF. The rearrangement joins TRBV5-1 to TRBJ1-1; D is ambiguous. The V end was cut by 0 bases, the J end by 3 bases, with 12 bases between. Germline CDR1 and CDR2: SGHRS and YFSETQ. The CDR3 is made up of 15 amino acids.